This is a list of T cell receptor beta chains from one sample in a study of graft-versus-host responses after intestinal transplantation. TCRdb's copy holds only in-frame clones and misses some; the assay was immunoSEQ multiplex PCR. The table records about 14,000 clones, roughly two fifths of them present only once. The sequencing here drew on alloreactive CD8+ T cells from a mixed lymphocyte reaction culture, taken before intestinal transplant. These receptors were obtained from a human patient who received an intestinal transplant. Each CDR3 is given with its conserved first and last residue. The order of the fields is J gene, V gene, clone size, D gene, CDR3 protein, CDR3 DNA. D genes are given only for firm matches. Size tells how often a clone was seen (once, few, many) or the class of an expanded clone, and some rows leave it out.

j_call: TRBJ2-7; v_call: TRBV4-1; clone_size: NA; d_call: NA; cdr3_aa: CASSHPGMGLYEQYF; cdr3_nt: TGCGCCAGCAGCCACCCCGGGATGGGTCTCTACGAGCAGTACTTC
j_call: TRBJ2-3; v_call: TRBV11-2; clone_size: NA; d_call: TRBD2; cdr3_aa: CASSLEIAGITDTQYF; cdr3_nt: TGTGCCAGCAGCTTAGAAATAGCGGGGATCACAGATACGCAGTATTTT
j_call: TRBJ2-1; v_call: TRBV5-8; clone_size: NA; d_call: TRBD2; cdr3_aa: CASSPLGGGSYNEQFF; cdr3_nt: TGTGCCAGCAGCCCCCTCGGGGGGGGGTCCTACAATGAGCAGTTCTTC
j_call: TRBJ2-3; v_call: TRBV27; clone_size: NA; d_call: NA; cdr3_aa: CASSLEGDTQYF; cdr3_nt: TGTGCCAGCAGTTTAGAGGGCGATACGCAGTATTTT
j_call: TRBJ2-1; v_call: TRBV19; clone_size: few; d_call: NA; cdr3_aa: CASSIQGYNEQFF; cdr3_nt: TGTGCCAGTAGTATACAGGGGTACAATGAGCAGTTCTTC
j_call: TRBJ1-1; v_call: TRBV11-2; clone_size: few; d_call: NA; cdr3_aa: CASSFPGTEAFF; cdr3_nt: TGTGCCAGCAGCTTTCCGGGAACTGAAGCTTTCTTT
j_call: TRBJ1-5; v_call: TRBV2; clone_size: NA; d_call: NA; cdr3_aa: CASSLQGDNQPQHF; cdr3_nt: TGTGCCAGCAGTCTCCAGGGCGACAATCAGCCCCAGCATTTT
j_call: TRBJ1-5; v_call: TRBV6-5; clone_size: NA; d_call: TRBD1; cdr3_aa: CASTPGGLNQPQHF; cdr3_nt: TGTGCCAGCACCCCAGGGGGTCTTAATCAGCCCCAGCATTTT
j_call: TRBJ1-2; v_call: TRBV28; clone_size: large; d_call: NA; cdr3_aa: CASSDARGYGYTF; cdr3_nt: TGTGCCAGCAGTGACGCTAGGGGGTATGGCTACACCTTC
j_call: TRBJ1-2; v_call: TRBV27; clone_size: few; d_call: TRBD1; cdr3_aa: CASSWTGGNGYTF; cdr3_nt: TGTGCCAGCAGTTGGACAGGGGGCAATGGCTACACCTTC
j_call: TRBJ2-7; v_call: TRBV4-2; clone_size: few; d_call: NA; cdr3_aa: CASSQVTTNDEQYF; cdr3_nt: TGTGCCAGCAGCCAAGTGACTACTAACGACGAGCAGTACTTC
j_call: TRBJ2-7; v_call: TRBV7-6; clone_size: few; d_call: NA; cdr3_aa: CASSLEGSDEQYF; cdr3_nt: TGTGCCAGCAGCCTGGAGGGGTCGGACGAGCAGTACTTC
j_call: TRBJ2-1; v_call: TRBV28; clone_size: NA; d_call: NA; cdr3_aa: CASSPRPGSYNEQFF; cdr3_nt: TGTGCCAGCAGTCCGCGACCAGGATCCTACAATGAGCAGTTCTTC
j_call: TRBJ2-7; v_call: TRBV19; clone_size: NA; d_call: TRBD1; cdr3_aa: CASSAIRQGTSYEQYF; cdr3_nt: TGTGCCAGTAGTGCAATTCGACAGGGGACCTCCTACGAGCAGTACTTC
j_call: TRBJ2-2; v_call: TRBV7-9; clone_size: NA; d_call: NA; cdr3_aa: CASSGTGTAGELFF; cdr3_nt: TGTGCCAGCAGCGGGACCGGGACTGCCGGGGAGCTGTTTTTT